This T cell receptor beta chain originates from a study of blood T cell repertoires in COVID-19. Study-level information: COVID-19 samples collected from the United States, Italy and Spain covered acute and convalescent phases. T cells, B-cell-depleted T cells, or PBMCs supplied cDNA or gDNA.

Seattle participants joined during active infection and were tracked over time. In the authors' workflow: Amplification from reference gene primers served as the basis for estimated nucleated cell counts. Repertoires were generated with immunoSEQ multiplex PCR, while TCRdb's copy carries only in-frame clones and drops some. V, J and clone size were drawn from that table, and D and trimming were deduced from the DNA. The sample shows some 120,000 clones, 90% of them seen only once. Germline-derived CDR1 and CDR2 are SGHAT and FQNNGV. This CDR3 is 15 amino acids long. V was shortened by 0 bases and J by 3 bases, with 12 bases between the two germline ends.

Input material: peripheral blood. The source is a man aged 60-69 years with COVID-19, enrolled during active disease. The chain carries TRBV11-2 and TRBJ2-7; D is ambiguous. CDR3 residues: CASSLDRNSLYEQYF. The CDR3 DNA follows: TGTGCCAGCAGCTTAGATCGAAACAGTCTCTACGAGCAGTACTTC.